A selection of T cell receptor beta chains follows, all from one sample in a study of T cell changes during pregnancy in multiple sclerosis. Generated by immunoSEQ multiplex PCR, the TCRdb table keeps only in-frame clones and is missing some. The table shows 50,000 or so clones, with over 80% occurring only once. Sequencing used CD4+ T cells from peripheral blood mononuclear cells, obtained after pregnancy. The origin of the receptors is a female donor with multiple sclerosis, enrolled in a pregnancy study. Each CDR3 is given with its conserved first and last residue. A D gene is named only where the DNA matches it firmly. Only some rows state a clone size, as once, few, many or a class for expanded clones.

>few|TRBD1|TRBV7-9|TRBJ1-2
CASSAGQGNYGYTF
TGTGCCAGCAGTGCGGGACAGGGCAACTATGGCTACACCTTC
>NA|NA|TRBV7-9|TRBJ1-5
CASSTGNQPQHF
TGTGCCAGCAGTACAGGCAATCAGCCCCAGCATTTT
>NA|NA|TRBV7-8|TRBJ2-3
CASSPQGRRTDTQYF
TGTGCCAGCAGCCCCCAAGGGAGGCGCACAGATACGCAGTATTTT
>few|TRBD2|TRBV2|TRBJ2-3
CASRIGLAADTQYF
TGTGCCAGCAGAATAGGACTAGCCGCAGATACGCAGTATTTT
>once|TRBD2|TRBV19|TRBJ2-3
CASSTSSGHTDTQYF
TGTGCCAGTAGTACCTCTAGCGGCCACACAGATACGCAGTATTTT
>NA|TRBD1|TRBV7-2|TRBJ2-2
CASSPGDRGRTGELFF
TGTGCCAGCAGCCCAGGGGACAGGGGGCGAACCGGGGAGCTGTTTTTT
>NA|NA|TRBV6-5|TRBJ2-3
CASSSLWGYRTDTQYF
TGTGCCAGCAGTTCCCTTTGGGGCTACCGCACAGATACGCAGTATTTT
>NA|TRBD2|TRBV30|TRBJ2-2
CAWSVRTSGRQTGELFF
TGTGCCTGGAGTGTCCGGACTAGCGGGAGACAAACCGGGGAGCTGTTTTTT
>NA|TRBD2|TRBV5-1|TRBJ2-3
CASSTLAGVPDTQYF
TGCGCCAGCAGCACTTTAGCGGGGGTCCCAGATACGCAGTATTTT
>NA|NA|TRBV18|TRBJ2-1
CASSPSFRENGNEQFF
TGTGCCAGCTCACCATCCTTTCGGGAGAATGGAAATGAGCAGTTCTTC
>NA|TRBD2|TRBV28|TRBJ2-7
CASSLASSGGLHEQYF
TGTGCCAGCAGTTTAGCCTCCTCGGGAGGGCTCCACGAGCAGTACTTC
>NA|NA|TRBV30|TRBJ2-3
CAWSGGGADTQYF
TGTGCCTGGAGTGGTGGAGGGGCAGATACGCAGTATTTT
>NA|TRBD2|TRBV29-1|TRBJ2-7
CSVVGTSGLGSSYEQYF
TGCAGCGTGGTAGGGACTAGCGGGCTGGGTAGCTCCTACGAGCAGTACTTC
>NA|TRBD2|TRBV9|TRBJ2-2
CASSPGLAGDSGELFF
TGTGCCAGCAGCCCAGGACTAGCGGGAGATTCCGGGGAGCTGTTTTTT
>NA|TRBD2|TRBV19|TRBJ2-5
CASSIARTSGQETQYF
TGTGCCAGTAGTATAGCGAGGACTAGCGGACAAGAGACCCAGTACTTC
>NA|NA|TRBV28|TRBJ1-1
CASSLQGPNTEAFF
TGTGCCAGCAGTTTACAGGGCCCGAACACTGAAGCTTTCTTT
>once|TRBD2|TRBV6-1|TRBJ2-5
CASSEWASGGTETQYF
TGTGCCAGCAGTGAATGGGCTAGCGGGGGGACGGAGACCCAGTACTTC
>NA|NA|TRBV6-1|TRBJ2-2
CASSDQLNTGELFF
TGTGCCAGCAGTGATCAATTGAACACCGGGGAGCTGTTTTTT
>NA|NA|TRBV19|TRBJ1-5
CASSIGGGSNQPQHF
TGTGCCAGTAGTATTGGCGGGGGCAGCAATCAGCCCCAGCATTTT
>NA|NA|TRBV27|TRBJ1-1
CANRDDGHLNTEAFF
TGTGCCAACAGAGACGATGGACACTTGAACACTGAAGCTTTCTTT
>NA|NA|TRBV19|TRBJ1-5
CASSGQYRTNQPQHF
TGTGCCAGTAGTGGTCAATACAGGACCAATCAGCCCCAGCATTTT
>NA|TRBD1|TRBV10-1|TRBJ1-3
CASSTMRRGRDGNTIYF
TGCGCCAGCAGTACGATGAGAAGGGGGCGAGATGGAAACACCATATATTTT
>NA|NA|TRBV7-7|TRBJ2-5
CASSLGAAGDIRETQYF
TGTGCTAGCAGCTTAGGTGCGGCAGGGGACATCAGGGAGACCCAGTACTTC
>NA|NA|TRBV6-4|TRBJ2-1
CASRRDSFSYNEQFF
TGTGCCAGCCGCCGGGACTCCTTCTCCTACAATGAGCAGTTCTTC
>NA|TRBD1|TRBV5-4|TRBJ1-2
CASSLRDRNYGYTF
TGTGCCAGCAGCTTGCGGGACAGGAACTATGGCTACACCTTC
>NA|TRBD2|TRBV5-1|TRBJ2-5
CASSLGLAGGGETQYF
TGCGCCAGCAGCTTGGGATTAGCGGGAGGGGGCGAGACCCAGTACTTC
>NA|TRBD1|TRBV7-2|TRBJ1-2
CASSPQGEVGYTF
TGTGCCAGCAGCCCCCAGGGGGAGGTTGGCTACACCTTC
>NA|TRBD1|TRBV23-1|TRBJ2-7
CASSHLGQGVYEQYF
TGCGCCAGCAGTCATCTGGGACAGGGGGTCTACGAGCAGTACTTC
>NA|NA|TRBV7-3|TRBJ1-2
CASSFFGGKGGYTF
TGTGCCAGCAGCTTTTTCGGGGGAAAGGGTGGCTACACCTTC
>few|TRBD1|TRBV5-1|TRBJ1-5
CASSYSGGSNQPQHF
TGCGCCAGCAGCTATTCAGGGGGAAGCAATCAGCCCCAGCATTTT
>NA|TRBD1|TRBV2|TRBJ1-6
CASRGDSSPLHF
TGTGCCAGCAGGGGGGACAGTTCACCCCTCCACTTT
>NA|NA|TRBV5-6|TRBJ2-2
CASSWAPLNTGELFF
TGTGCCAGCAGCTGGGCTCCACTGAACACCGGGGAGCTGTTTTTT
>NA|TRBD1|TRBV7-8|TRBJ1-1
CASSVAGGSGMNTEAFF
TGTGCCAGCAGCGTAGCAGGGGGAAGCGGGATGAACACTGAAGCTTTCTTT
>NA|NA|TRBV7-3|TRBJ2-3
CASSLRPFTDTQYF
TGTGCCAGCAGCTTGCGTCCGTTCACAGATACGCAGTATTTT
>NA|TRBD2|TRBV30|TRBJ2-1
CAWSNLPGRLAGVYNEQFF
TGTGCCTGGAGTAACCTCCCCGGGAGACTAGCGGGAGTCTACAATGAGCAGTTCTTC
>NA|NA|TRBV30|TRBJ2-1
CAWSVKEVRFF
TGTGCCTGGAGTGTAAAAGAGGTGCGGTTCTTC
>NA|TRBD2|TRBV4-2|TRBJ2-7
CASSQKGTSGTYEQYF
TGTGCCAGCAGCCAAAAGGGGACTAGCGGAACCTACGAGCAGTACTTC
>NA|NA|TRBV5-4|TRBJ2-3
CASSFLSTDTQYF
TGTGCCAGCAGCTTTCTTAGCACAGATACGCAGTATTTT
>NA|NA|TRBV14|TRBJ1-4
CASSSQRHGNEKLFF
TGTGCCAGCAGCTCGCAGAGACACGGAAATGAAAAACTGTTTTTT
>NA|NA|TRBV4-3|TRBJ2-7
CASSQADSGLYF
TGCGCCAGCAGCCAGGCCGACAGTGGTCTTTACTTC
>NA|NA|TRBV20-1|TRBJ2-7
CSATGIYEQYF
TGCAGTGCTACCGGGATCTACGAGCAGTACTTC
>once|TRBD2|TRBV5-1|TRBJ2-1
CASSPGVLAGYNEQFF
TGCGCCAGCAGCCCGGGAGTACTAGCGGGGTACAATGAGCAGTTCTTC
>NA|NA|TRBV14|TRBJ1-2
CASSQESPRARRDYTF
TGTGCCAGCAGCCAAGAGAGCCCCCGAGCCCGAAGAGACTACACCTTC
>NA|NA|TRBV5-1|TRBJ2-5
CASREDYRDQYF
TGCGCCAGCCGAGAGGACTACCGAGACCAGTACTTC